The 6 T cell receptor beta chains below come from one sample, sequenced in a study of blood T cell repertoires in COVID-19. Data came from immunoSEQ multiplex PCR; TCRdb stores just in-frame clones and leaves some out. This table has fewer than 350,000 clones, 85% to 95% appearing once. Sample: PBMCs or T cells enriched from blood (not recorded which). Receptors were obtained from a man aged 35 to 55 who had been exposed to COVID-19.

The chain is built from TRBV6-5 and TRBJ2-5, with D unclear. Trimming took off 6 bases at V and 5 bases at J, with 7 bases between the two ends. Germline CDR1 reads MNHEY; CDR2 reads SVGAGI. The CDR3 length is 11 residues. CDR3 coding DNA: TGTGCCAGCAGGGGCCCGGAGACCCAGTACTTC. Its protein product is CASRGPETQYF.

Only one count was recorded for this clone. The V and J genes are TRBV28 and TRBJ2-7; the D is unclear. The CDR3 consists of 14 residues. In germline, CDR1 is MDHEN, CDR2 SYDVKM. The ends were cut back, 3 bases at V and 0 bases at J, with 9 bases in the middle. The CDR3 bases are TGTGCCAGCAGTTTCGAGCGCCCCTCCTACGAGCAGTACTTC. Translating gives CASSFERPSYEQYF.

V is TRBV9 and J is TRBJ2-3; 7 bases match TRBD2. CDR1 is SGDLS, CDR2 YYNGEE, per germline. With 5 bases clipped from V and 4 bases from J, the junction kept 4 bases outside the gene matches. This CDR3 is built from 13 residues. In nucleotides, the CDR3 is TGTGCCAGCAGGGGAGGGTCGGCAGATACGCAGTATTTT. The encoded protein is CASRGGSADTQYF.

This sequence joins TRBV3-1 (or the pseudogene TRBV3-2) and TRBJ2-7; possibly TRBD1 for D (6 bases). Germline V gene sequence: CDR1 LGHDT, CDR2 YNNKEL (reference sequence). Trimming shortened V by 3 bases and J by 8 bases, and 17 bases separated the two germline ends. This CDR3 spans 14 amino acids. This CDR3 reads CASSQAQGLAKQYF. CDR3 nucleotide sequence: TGTGCCAGCAGCCAGGCACAGGGCCTCGCAAAGCAGTACTTC.

This clone was picked up one time. This chain uses TRBV18 with TRBJ2-2, with 12 bases that match TRBD2. From germline, CDR1 is KGHSH and CDR2 LQKENI. CDR3 size: 18 residues. V gave up 3 bases and J gave up 5 bases; unmatched junction bases: 10. The DNA for the CDR3 is TGTGCCAGCTCACCGACTAGCGGGAGCTATCGATTTACCGGGGAGCTGTTTTTT. Translation gives CASSPTSGSYRFTGELFF.

This clone was picked up one time. The rearrangement links TRBV6-1 to TRBJ1-2; TRBD1 aligns across 7 bases. The CDR3 runs 18 residues. Germline V gives CDR1 MNHNS, CDR2 SASEGT. V lost 3 bases, J lost 3 bases, and 16 bases stayed unmatched. The CDR3 is CASSEFRDSSNTDYGYTF. The CDR3 region has the DNA TGTGCCAGCAGTGAGTTCCGGGACAGCTCCAATACTGACTATGGCTACACCTTC.